Presented here are 24 T cell receptor beta chains from one specimen sequenced in a study of CD8+ T cells in alopecia areata listed by TCRdb under 2018. This specimen's time point label, interpreted: roughly 24 weeks on oral tofacitinib. The treatment or condition label for this specimen denotes: oral pan-JAK inhibitor, 5-10 mg twice daily. Preparation of the library involved the immunoSEQ multiplex PCR assay. To provide template for TCR sequencing, every sample had RNA extracted and reverse transcribed into cDNA. What TCRdb holds here is the immuneACCESS table cut down to in-frame rearrangements. Part of the clones is not present; checked against another copy, under half of the missing clones reflect an unresolved V gene, and the others are unexplained. Here the sample has about 280,000 clones; 58% occur a single time. In total, the top ten clones hold under 2% of the sample. The sample here was CD4+ T cells sorted from blood, taken at week 24, from a patient treated with tofacitinib. Receptor source: a human donor with alopecia areata.

The chain recombines TRBV30 with TRBJ2-3; TRBD2 matches at 11 bases. With 5 bases clipped from V and 1 base from J, the junction kept 2 bases outside the gene matches. The germline CDR1 and CDR2 sequences are GTSNPN and SVGIG (reference sequence). This CDR3 is 14 amino acids long. The DNA for the CDR3 is TGTGCCTGGGGTAGCGGGGGGGGCACAGATACGCAGTATTTT. Translated: CAWGSGGGTDTQYF.

V and J are TRBV7-2 and TRBJ1-2; D gene uncertain. There are 14 residues in the CDR3. Germline V gives CDR1 SGHTA, CDR2 FQGNSA. V lost 7 bases and J lost 2, with 14 bases in between. CDR3 DNA sequence: TGTGCCAGCACTAAGGAAGGGAGGAACTATGGCTACACCTTC. Protein: CASTKEGRNYGYTF.

This clone was detected only a few times. The CDR3 sequence is CSALTTEQYF. CDR3 coding DNA: TGCAGCGCACTAACAACCGAGCAGTACTTC. J is TRBJ2-7 and V is TRBV29-1, with no clear D. The V end was cut by 7 bases, the J end by 6 bases, with 10 bases between. This CDR3 contains 10 residues. Germline V lookup: CDR1 SQVTM, CDR2 ANQGSEA.

The chain links TRBV29-1 to TRBJ1-1; 7 nucleotides agree with TRBD1. V was clipped by 4 bases and J by 4 bases; unmatched bases: 3. The CDR3 length is 12 residues. Germline V gene data show CDR1 as SQVTM and CDR2 as ANQGSEA. The CDR3 loop reads CSVAKGATEAFF. The CDR3 DNA sequence: TGCAGCGTTGCCAAGGGGGCCACTGAAGCTTTCTTT.

The chain combines TRBV28 with TRBJ2-7; D might be TRBD1 or TRBD2, each matching 5 bases. The CDR3 consists of 18 residues. Trimming took 4 bases from V and 3 from J, leaving 25 bases between them. Germline CDR1 MDHEN, CDR2 SYDVKM. In DNA, the CDR3 is TGTGCCAGCAGTTCGCCCGGGACCCCTCGATCCGAGCGCTACGAGCAGTACTTC. Encoded protein: CASSSPGTPRSERYEQYF. Looking up the rest from reference TRBV28 and TRBJ2-7 gives the full variable domain: DVKVTQSSRYLVKRTGEKVFLECVQDMDHENMFWYRQDPGLGLRLIYFSYDVKMKEKGDIPEGYSVSREKKERFSLILESASTNQTSMYLCASSSPGTPRSERYEQYFGPGTRLTVT.

V is TRBV28 and J is TRBJ1-5, with 10 bases fitting TRBD1. Germline values: CDR1 MDHEN, CDR2 SYDVKM. The CDR3 runs 16 residues. Losses at the gene ends were 6 bases for V and 5 bases for J; bases not matched to a gene: 10. CDR3 sequence (DNA): TGTGCCAGCAGCTTGCCGGACAGGGGGTTTGATCAGCCCCAGCATTTT. It codes for CASSLPDRGFDQPQHF.

This chain uses TRBV28 with TRBJ2-2, with 10 positions matching TRBD1. Germline V gene lookup returns CDR1 MDHEN and CDR2 SYDVKM. There are 16 residues in the CDR3. The J segment lost 4 bases and the V segment lost 8 bases, leaving 10 bases of the junction unmatched. The CDR3 nucleotides are TGTGCCAGCGGCTTAACCGGGACAGGGGCCACCGGGGAGCTGTTTTTT. It yields the protein CASGLTGTGATGELFF.

This clone was found a few times. The chain carries TRBV11-2 and TRBJ1-2, with D tentatively TRBD1 (5 bases). V dropped 4 bases and J dropped 3 bases, with 15 bases sitting between them. The CDR3 spans 15 residues. Germline assignment: CDR1 SGHAT and CDR2 FQNNGV. The CDR3 sequence: CASSSGAAGDYGYTF. CDR3 nucleotide sequence: TGTGCCAGCAGCTCCGGGGCAGCGGGGGACTATGGCTACACCTTC.

The rearrangement uses TRBV4-1 and TRBJ1-5; no reliable D call. This CDR3 spans 15 amino acids. The V gene lost 0 bases and the J gene lost 5 bases, with 11 bases spanning the gap. Germline V gives CDR1 MGHRA, CDR2 YSYEKL. CDR3 in DNA: TGCGCCAGCAGCCAAGACCCCGGGGAGCATCAGCCCCAGCATTTT. The encoded protein is CASSQDPGEHQPQHF.

The rearrangement links TRBV5-4 to TRBJ1-6; D is unresolved. CDR1 is SGHNT and CDR2 is YYREEE in the germline V gene (reference sequence). CDR3 size: 12 residues. V dropped 7 bases and J dropped 5 bases, with 7 bases sitting between them. Here the CDR3 reads CASRLDNSPLHF. DNA for the CDR3: TGTGCCAGCCGACTTGATAATTCACCCCTCCACTTT.

The V and J genes are TRBV30 and TRBJ1-5; D call uncertain. The CDR3 extends over 13 amino acids. CDR1 GTSNPN and CDR2 SVGIG come from the germline V gene (reference sequence). Trimming left V 0 bases short and J 9 bases short, with 12 bases between. In DNA, the CDR3 is TGTGCCTGGAGTGTTTCGGTCAGTGGGCCCCAGCATTTT. Its protein is CAWSVSVSGPQHF.

The V call is TRBV9, the J call TRBJ1-2; no firm D call. The CDR3 length is 11 residues. Germline V gives CDR1 SGDLS, CDR2 YYNGEE. V lost 0 bases, J lost 8 bases, and 5 bases lay in between. CDR3 in DNA: TGTGCCAGCAGCGTAGGGATCGGCTACACCTTC. Translated: CASSVGIGYTF.

This rearrangement joins TRBV7-9 to TRBJ1-5, with no clear D. CDR3 size: 17 residues. The V end lost 5 bases, the J end lost 2 bases, and 19 bases lay between the germline ends. Germline CDR1 and CDR2: SEHNR and FQNEAQ (reference sequence). The CDR3 loop reads CASSVYRTAGGNQPQHF. CDR3 nucleotide sequence: TGTGCCAGCAGCGTCTACCGGACTGCGGGAGGCAATCAGCCCCAGCATTTT. Variable domain in full (rest from reference TRBV7-9 and TRBJ1-5): DTGVSQNPRHKITKRGQNVTFRCDPISEHNRLYWYRQTLGQGPEFLTYFQNEAQLEKSRLLSDRFSAERPKGSFSTLEIQRTEQGDSAMYLCASSVYRTAGGNQPQHFGDGTRLSIL.

The rearrangement uses TRBV7-8 and TRBJ1-5; D is possibly TRBD1 (5 bases). The CDR3 extends over 14 amino acids. The V gene lost 5 bases and the J gene lost 7 bases, with 15 bases spanning the gap. Germline CDR1 reads SGHVS; CDR2 reads FQNEAQ. The DNA for the CDR3 is TGTGCCAGCAGCCCCCGTAGCGACAGACAGCCCCAGCATTTT. Its translation is CASSPRSDRQPQHF. The variable domain in full, completed from reference TRBV7-8 and TRBJ1-5, reads GAGVSQSPRYKVAKRGQDVALRCDPISGHVSLFWYQQALGQGPEFLTYFQNEAQLDKSGLPSDRFFAERPEGSVSTLKIQRTQQEDSAVYLCASSPRSDRQPQHFGDGTRLSIL.

This clone was observed a few times. V and J are TRBV30 and TRBJ2-7; TRBD1 is a possible D gene (5 bases). Trimming took off 0 bases at V and 6 bases at J, with 6 bases between the two ends. Germline V CDR1 and CDR2: GTSNPN, SVGIG (reference sequence). The CDR3 loop spans 11 amino acids. DNA of the CDR3: TGTGCCTGGAGTGTAGGGGCCGAGCAGTACTTC. It encodes CAWSVGAEQYF. Filled out from reference TRBV30 and TRBJ2-7, the complete variable domain reads SQTIHQWPATLVQPVGSPLSLECTVEGTSNPNLYWYRQAAGRGLQLLFYSVGIGQISSEVPQNLSASRPQDRQFILSSKKLLLSDSGFYLCAWSVGAEQYFGPGTRLTVT.

The chain is built from TRBV5-1 and TRBJ2-6; D is unresolved. Germline V gives CDR1 SGHRS, CDR2 YFSETQ. V dropped 0 bases and J dropped 0 bases, with 4 bases sitting between them. The length of the CDR3 is 15 residues. The CDR3 spells CASSLVVSGANVLTF. The CDR3 DNA sequence: TGCGCCAGCAGCTTGGTTGTCTCTGGGGCCAACGTCCTGACTTTC.

This clone turned up a few times. This chain connects TRBV5-1 to TRBJ1-1; D is uncertain. The V gene lost 3 bases and the J gene lost 5 bases, with 17 bases spanning the gap. This CDR3 spans 15 amino acids. The V gene's germline CDR1 is SGHRS and CDR2 YFSETQ. The CDR3 coding sequence is TGCGCCAGCAGCTCACCCGGGAGCCCGGGGACTGAAGCTTTCTTT. Translating it yields CASSSPGSPGTEAFF.

This CDR3 is CAWSGLVNYGYTF. CDR3 nucleotide sequence: TGTGCCTGGAGTGGATTAGTTAACTATGGCTACACCTTC. The V call is TRBV30, the J call TRBJ1-2; D is unresolved. V lost 1 base and J 1 base, leaving 7 bases between the germline ends. Germline lookup yields CDR1 GTSNPN and CDR2 SVGIG (reference sequence). The CDR3 is made up of 13 amino acids.

The chain couples TRBV25-1 to TRBJ1-6; D remains unclear. Per the germline V gene, CDR1 is MGHDK and CDR2 is SYGVNS. V was pared by 2 bases and J by 8 bases, with 16 bases between. The CDR3 is 16 amino acids. This CDR3 reads CASSEPGSQRDSPLHF. The CDR3 nucleotides are TGTGCCAGCAGTGAACCCGGGTCCCAGAGAGATTCACCCCTCCACTTT.

Points on this clone: In the same sample, other DNA sequences code for this CDR3. The chain employs TRBV5-1 and TRBJ2-3; D may be TRBD1 (5 bases). Germline CDR1 reads SGHRS; CDR2 reads YFSETQ. The CDR3 spans 15 residues. V lost 0 bases to trimming and J lost 3 bases, with 11 bases between them. For the CDR3, the DNA is TGCGCCAGCAGCTTGGCTCAGGCAGGGACAGATACGCAGTATTTT. This gives the protein CASSLAQAGTDTQYF.

The rearrangement links TRBV30 to TRBJ2-4; TRBD2 aligns across 10 bases. The CDR3 totals 19 residues. V trimming: 0 bases; J trimming: 0 bases; junction bases outside the gene matches: 11. Germline V gene data show CDR1 as GTSNPN and CDR2 as SVGIG (reference sequence). CDR3 protein: CAWSVRKAGGPLAKNIQYF. The CDR3 DNA follows: TGTGCCTGGAGTGTTAGAAAAGCGGGGGGGCCTCTAGCCAAAAACATTCAGTACTTC.

The chain employs TRBV30 and TRBJ1-3; TRBD1 is a possible D gene (5 bases). Germline V gives CDR1 GTSNPN, CDR2 SVGIG (reference sequence). There are 17 residues in the CDR3. Trimming pared 1 base from V and 0 bases from J, leaving 16 bases between. The CDR3 sequence: CAWSDKSSGSSGNTIYF. CDR3 nucleotides: TGTGCCTGGAGTGACAAGTCCTCAGGGAGCTCTGGAAACACCATATATTTT.

V is TRBV30 and J is TRBJ2-7; 7 nucleotides align to TRBD1. The ends lost 3 bases at V and 3 bases at J; junction bases unmatched: 2. The CDR3 runs 12 residues. Germline values: CDR1 GTSNPN, CDR2 SVGIG (reference sequence). The CDR3 spells CAWRRDSYEQYF. DNA of the CDR3: TGTGCCTGGAGGAGGGACAGCTACGAGCAGTACTTC.

The genes are TRBV28 and TRBJ2-7; perhaps TRBD1 as D (6 bases). The germline CDR1 and CDR2 sequences are MDHEN and SYDVKM. This CDR3 is built from 11 residues. The V end lost 7 bases, the J end lost 4 bases, and 8 bases lay between the germline ends. The CDR3 sequence is CASKQGYEQYF. As DNA, the CDR3 is TGTGCCAGCAAACAGGGTTACGAGCAGTACTTC.